Below, 5 T cell receptor beta chains from the same sample are listed, as sequenced in a study of cytomegalovirus exposure and HLA in healthy donors. The PCR ran on 60 Vbeta and 13 Jbeta primers. Profiled with immunoSEQ multiplex PCR; TCRdb holds only in-frame clones, not every one. The repertoire holds 150,000 or so clones, with around four fifths as singletons. The source material was PBMCs. Source of these receptors: a man aged 25 to 40 in good health and CMV-seronegative.

The chain links TRBV5-1 to TRBJ2-5; TRBD2 matches at 8 bases. J was trimmed by 4 bases and V by 3 bases; bases with no gene match: 17. This CDR3 spans 18 amino acids. The germline V gene encodes CDR1 SGHRS and CDR2 YFSETQ. Here the CDR3 DNA reads TGCGCCAGCAGCTGGAAGATCGGGGGGGGCCTGGATTCAGAGACCCAGTACTTC. Translated, it gives CASSWKIGGGLDSETQYF.

The V gene is TRBV28, the J gene TRBJ2-3, with TRBD2 matching 7 bases. Looked up from germline, CDR1 is MDHEN and CDR2 is SYDVKM. This CDR3 is built from 16 residues. V lost 2 bases and J lost 4; bases outside the gene matches: 9. The CDR3 region has the DNA TGTGCCAGCAGTTTAGTGGGCGGGAGTACCGCAGATACGCAGTATTTT. Encoded protein: CASSLVGGSTADTQYF.

This clone was recorded only once. The chain joins TRBV27 to TRBJ2-5; D ambiguous. This CDR3 has 14 amino acids. CDR1 is MNHEY and CDR2 is SMNVEV in the germline V gene (reference sequence). Trimming pared 3 bases from V and 1 base from J, leaving 9 bases between. The CDR3 DNA reads as TGTGCCAGCAGTTTGTTTGGCAGCCAAGAGACCCAGTACTTC. It encodes CASSLFGSQETQYF.

The chain couples TRBV6-4 to TRBJ2-1; D is ambiguous. Trimming removed 5 bases from V and 3 bases from J, with 5 bases in between. CDR3 length: 12 residues. Per germline, CDR1 MRHNA and CDR2 SNTAGT. DNA of the CDR3: TGTGCCAGCAGTCAGGACTACAATGAGCAGTTCTTC. It translates to CASSQDYNEQFF.

The genes are TRBV5-1 and TRBJ1-2, with 7 positions matching TRBD1. Unmatched junction bases numbered 5, after V lost 4 bases and J lost 8 bases. Germline V gene data show CDR1 as SGHRS and CDR2 as YFSETQ. The CDR3 loop spans 12 amino acids. CDR3 residues: CASSLDRDGYTF. The DNA for the CDR3 is TGCGCCAGCAGCCTAGACAGGGACGGCTACACCTTC.